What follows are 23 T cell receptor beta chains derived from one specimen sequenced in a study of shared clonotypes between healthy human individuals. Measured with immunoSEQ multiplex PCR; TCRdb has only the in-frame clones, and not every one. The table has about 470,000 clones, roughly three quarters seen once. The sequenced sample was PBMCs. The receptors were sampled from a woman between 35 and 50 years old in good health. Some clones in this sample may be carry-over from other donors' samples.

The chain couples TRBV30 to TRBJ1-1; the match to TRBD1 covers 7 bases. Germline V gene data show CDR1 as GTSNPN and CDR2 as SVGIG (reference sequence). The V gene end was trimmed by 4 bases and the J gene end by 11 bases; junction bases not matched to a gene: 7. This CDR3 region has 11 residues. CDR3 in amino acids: CAWTGGMGAFF. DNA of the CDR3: TGTGCCTGGACAGGGGGAATGGGCGCTTTCTTT.

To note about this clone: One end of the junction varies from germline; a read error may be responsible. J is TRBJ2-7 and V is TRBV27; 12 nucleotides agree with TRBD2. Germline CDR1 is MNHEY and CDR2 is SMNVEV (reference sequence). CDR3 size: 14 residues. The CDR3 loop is CAGSRLAGEYEQYF. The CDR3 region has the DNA TGTGCCGGCAGCAGACTAGCGGGAGAGTACGAGCAGTACTTC.

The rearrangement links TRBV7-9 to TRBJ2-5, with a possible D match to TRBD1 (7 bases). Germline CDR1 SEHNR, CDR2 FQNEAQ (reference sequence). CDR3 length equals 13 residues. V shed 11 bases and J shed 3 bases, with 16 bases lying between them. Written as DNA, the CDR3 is TGTGCCGGCGTCCGGGGGACAGAAGAGACCCAGTACTTC. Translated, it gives CAGVRGTEETQYF.

The CDR3 DNA is TGTGCCAGCAGCTTAGAGACAGGGGTGGAGACCCAGTACTTC. Translation gives CASSLETGVETQYF. The chain employs TRBV11-2 and TRBJ2-5; 8 nucleotides line up with TRBD1. The CDR3 consists of 14 residues. Per germline, CDR1 SGHAT and CDR2 FQNNGV. J was trimmed by 5 bases and V by 0 bases; bases with no gene match: 2.

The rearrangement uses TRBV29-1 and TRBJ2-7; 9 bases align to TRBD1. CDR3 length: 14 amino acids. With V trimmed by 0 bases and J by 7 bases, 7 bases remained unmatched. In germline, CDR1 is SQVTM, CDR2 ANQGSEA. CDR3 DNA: TGCAGCGTTGAAGAGACAGGGGGATCGAGGGAGCAGTACTTC. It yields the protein CSVEETGGSREQYF.

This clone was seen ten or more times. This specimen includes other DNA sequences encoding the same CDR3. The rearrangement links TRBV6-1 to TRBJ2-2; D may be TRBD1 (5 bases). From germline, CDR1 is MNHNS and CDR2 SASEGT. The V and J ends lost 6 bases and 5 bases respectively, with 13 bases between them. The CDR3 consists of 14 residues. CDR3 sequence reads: CASRGQGGTGELFF. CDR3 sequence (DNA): TGTGCCAGCAGGGGCCAGGGTGGGACCGGGGAGCTGTTTTTT.

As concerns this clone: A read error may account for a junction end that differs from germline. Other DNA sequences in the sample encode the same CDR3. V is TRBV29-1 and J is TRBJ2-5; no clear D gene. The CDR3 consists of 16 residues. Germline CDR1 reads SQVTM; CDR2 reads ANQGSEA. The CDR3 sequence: CSVARATPPERETQYF. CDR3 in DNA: TGCAGCGTTGCTCGGGCGACACCTCCAGAGAGAGAGACTCAGTACTTC. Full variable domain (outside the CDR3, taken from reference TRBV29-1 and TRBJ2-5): SAVISQKPSRDICQRGTSLTIQCQVDSQVTMMFWYRQQPGQSLTLIATANQGSEATYESGFVIDKFPISRPNLTFSTLTVSNMSPEDSSIYLCSVARATPPERETQYFGPGTRLLVL.

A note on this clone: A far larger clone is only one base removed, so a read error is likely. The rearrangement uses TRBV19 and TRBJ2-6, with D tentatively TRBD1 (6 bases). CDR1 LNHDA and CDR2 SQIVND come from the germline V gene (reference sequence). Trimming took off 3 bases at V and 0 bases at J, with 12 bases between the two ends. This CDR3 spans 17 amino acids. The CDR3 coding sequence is TGTGCCAGTAGTATTTCTGGACAGATCTCTGGGGCCAACGTCCTGACTTTC. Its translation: CASSISGQISGANVLTF.

The CDR3 bases are TGTGCCAGCAGCGACGGCTCCTACGAGCAGTACTTC. Encoded protein: CASSDGSYEQYF. The chain links TRBV5-4 to TRBJ2-5; no clear D gene. The J call may be mistaken, given a closer DNA end match to TRBJ2-7. Germline values: CDR1 SGHNT, CDR2 YYREEE (reference sequence). The CDR3 totals 12 residues.

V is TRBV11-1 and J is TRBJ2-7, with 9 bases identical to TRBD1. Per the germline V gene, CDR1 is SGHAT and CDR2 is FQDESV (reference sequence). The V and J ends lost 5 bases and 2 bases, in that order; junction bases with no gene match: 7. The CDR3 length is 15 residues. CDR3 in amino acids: CASSRIGQGTYEQYF. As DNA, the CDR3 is TGTGCCAGCAGCCGGATAGGACAGGGGACCTACGAGCAGTACTTC.

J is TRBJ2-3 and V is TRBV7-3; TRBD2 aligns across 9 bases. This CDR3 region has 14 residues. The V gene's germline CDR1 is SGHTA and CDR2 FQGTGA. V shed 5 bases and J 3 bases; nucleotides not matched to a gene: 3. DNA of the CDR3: TGTGCCAGCAGCCAGGGACTAGCAACAGATACGCAGTATTTT. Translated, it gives CASSQGLATDTQYF.

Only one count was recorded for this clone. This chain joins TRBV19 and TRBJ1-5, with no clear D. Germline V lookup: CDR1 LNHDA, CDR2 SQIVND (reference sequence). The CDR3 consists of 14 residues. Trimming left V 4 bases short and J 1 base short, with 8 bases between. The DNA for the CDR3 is TGTGCCAGTAGTACGACCGGCAGCAATCAGCCCCAGCATTTT. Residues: CASSTTGSNQPQHF.

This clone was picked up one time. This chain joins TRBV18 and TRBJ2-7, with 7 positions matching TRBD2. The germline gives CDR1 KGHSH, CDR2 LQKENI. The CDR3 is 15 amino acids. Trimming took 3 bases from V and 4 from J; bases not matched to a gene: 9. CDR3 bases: TGTGCCAGCTCACCTTCTGGCGGGAGTAGGTACGAGCAGTACTTC. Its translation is CASSPSGGSRYEQYF.

For the CDR3, the DNA is TGTGCCAGTAGTCCTCGACATAAGAAGTACATAACATCAGATACGCAGTATTTT. This gives the protein CASSPRHKKYITSDTQYF. J is TRBJ2-3 and V is TRBV19, with no clear D. Trimming took off 5 bases at V and 4 bases at J, with 25 bases between the two ends. The CDR3 is 18 residues long. Germline CDR1 reads LNHDA; CDR2 reads SQIVND (reference sequence).

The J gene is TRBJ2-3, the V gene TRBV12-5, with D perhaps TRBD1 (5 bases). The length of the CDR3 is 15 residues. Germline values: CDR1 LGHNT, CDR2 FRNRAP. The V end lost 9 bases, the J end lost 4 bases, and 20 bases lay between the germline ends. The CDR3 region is CASSGPGLESDTQYF. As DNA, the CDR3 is TGTGCTAGCTCAGGGCCGGGTTTGGAATCAGATACGCAGTATTTT.

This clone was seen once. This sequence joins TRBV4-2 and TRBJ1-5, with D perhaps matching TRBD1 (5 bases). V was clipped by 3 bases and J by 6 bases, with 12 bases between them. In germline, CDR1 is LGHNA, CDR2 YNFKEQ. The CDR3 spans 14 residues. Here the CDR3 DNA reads TGTGCCAGCAGCCAGCCAGGGATGGCTCAGCCCCAGCATTTT. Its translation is CASSQPGMAQPQHF.

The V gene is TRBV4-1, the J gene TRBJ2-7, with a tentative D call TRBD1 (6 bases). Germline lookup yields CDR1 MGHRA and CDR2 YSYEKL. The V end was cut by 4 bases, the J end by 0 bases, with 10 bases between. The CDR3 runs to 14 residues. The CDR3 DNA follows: TGCGCCAGCAGCCCGGGACATGCCTCCTACGAGCAGTACTTC. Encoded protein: CASSPGHASYEQYF.

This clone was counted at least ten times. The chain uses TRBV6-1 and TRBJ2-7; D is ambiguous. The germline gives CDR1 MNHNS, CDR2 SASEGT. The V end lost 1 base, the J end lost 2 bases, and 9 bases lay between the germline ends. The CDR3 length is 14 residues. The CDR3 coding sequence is TGTGCCAGCAGTGAAGAGGGCCCTACCTACGAGCAGTACTTC. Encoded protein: CASSEEGPTYEQYF.

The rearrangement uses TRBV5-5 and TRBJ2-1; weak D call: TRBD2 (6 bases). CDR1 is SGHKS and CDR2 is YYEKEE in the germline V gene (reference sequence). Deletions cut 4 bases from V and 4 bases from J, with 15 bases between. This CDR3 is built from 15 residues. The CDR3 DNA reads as TGTGCCAGCAGCGAGGGACTTGCGATTTACAATGAGCAGTTCTTC. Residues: CASSEGLAIYNEQFF.

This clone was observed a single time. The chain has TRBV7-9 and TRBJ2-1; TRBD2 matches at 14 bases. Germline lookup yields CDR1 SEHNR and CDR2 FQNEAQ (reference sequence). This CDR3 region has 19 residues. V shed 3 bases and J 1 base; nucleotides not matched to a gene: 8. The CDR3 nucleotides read TGTGCCAGCAGCTTCCGACTAGCGGGAGGGCGATCGTCCTACAATGAGCAGTTCTTC. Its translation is CASSFRLAGGRSSYNEQFF.

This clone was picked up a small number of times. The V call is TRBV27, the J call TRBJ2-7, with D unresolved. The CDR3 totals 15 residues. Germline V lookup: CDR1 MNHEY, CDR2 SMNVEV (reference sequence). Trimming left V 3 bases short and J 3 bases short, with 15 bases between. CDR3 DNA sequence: TGTGCCAGCAGTTTCCTTCGTGGCGGCAACTACGAGCAGTACTTC. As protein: CASSFLRGGNYEQYF.

The CDR3 reads CASSSPGLAGLAKNIQYF. The CDR3 region has the DNA TGTGCCAGCAGCTCCCCGGGACTAGCCGGACTAGCCAAAAACATTCAGTACTTC. The genes are TRBV11-2 and TRBJ2-4; 9 bases map to TRBD2. CDR1 SGHAT and CDR2 FQNNGV come from the germline V gene. J was trimmed by 0 bases and V by 4 bases; bases with no gene match: 10. The CDR3 spans 18 residues.

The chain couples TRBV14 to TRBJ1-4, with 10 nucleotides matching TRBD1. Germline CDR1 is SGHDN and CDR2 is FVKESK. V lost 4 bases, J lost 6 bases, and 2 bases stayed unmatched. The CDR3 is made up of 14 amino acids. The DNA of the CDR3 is TGTGCCAGCAGCCGGGACAGGGGATATGAAAAACTGTTTTTT. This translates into CASSRDRGYEKLFF.